Listed here are 3 T cell receptor beta chains from one sample, sequenced in a study of vaccination effects on CD4 cells after COVID-19. For these TCRs, the target antigens are not known. TCRdb's copy holds only in-frame clones and misses some; the assay was immunoSEQ multiplex PCR. Of 15,000 or so clones in the sample, roughly 78% are singletons; the top ten hold less than 35%. Peptide-pool stimulation followed by sequencing identified expanded antigen-specific CD4+ clonotypes in the ViraFEST assay. Following culture for about ten days, CD4+ T cells were isolated. Infection with SARS-CoV-2 occurred in the person between March and December 2020, and PCR confirmed it. The cohort was immunized with two doses of either the BNT162b2 or mRNA-1273 vaccine. The source material was CD4+ T cells from PBMCs cultured with HCoV-NL63 spike peptides, sampled after COVID-19 vaccination. These receptors were collected from a human donor who had a prior SARS-CoV-2 infection.

In nucleotides, the CDR3 is TGTGCCACCAGCAGAGAAGGCAGGGGTTACAATGAGCAGTTCTTC. Translated: CATSREGRGYNEQFF. The rearrangement uses TRBV15 and TRBJ2-1; weak D call: TRBD1 (6 bases). The CDR3 extends over 15 amino acids. Between the trimmed V and J ends, which lost 0 bases and 4 bases, there was a span of 10 bases. Germline CDR1 LNHNV, CDR2 YYDKDF (reference sequence).

This clone was recorded a few times. V is TRBV10-3 and J is TRBJ1-1; D unresolved. CDR1 and CDR2 (germline): ENHRY, SYGVKD. This CDR3 contains 13 residues. Between the trimmed V and J ends, which lost 3 bases and 1 base, there was a span of 6 bases. This chain's CDR3 is CAISDTQNTEAFF. The CDR3 DNA is TGTGCCATCAGTGACACTCAGAACACTGAAGCTTTCTTT.

There are a few counts of this clone. The genes are TRBV6-5 and TRBJ1-4; unclear D gene. Germline loops: CDR1 MNHEY, CDR2 SVGAGI. The V end was cut by 6 bases, the J end by 5 bases, with 13 bases between. This CDR3 has 14 amino acids. DNA of the CDR3: TGTGCCAGCAGCCCGGACGGATGGAATGAAAAACTGTTTTTT. Amino acids: CASSPDGWNEKLFF.